The rows below give T cell receptor beta chains drawn from one sample of a study of blood T cell repertoires in COVID-19. Profiled with immunoSEQ multiplex PCR; TCRdb holds only in-frame clones, not every one. The sample has 250,000 to 300,000 clones, just over 90% seen once. Sequenced: PBMCs or T cells enriched from blood (not recorded which). Receptors originate from a woman aged 40 to 50 with acute COVID-19. Each CDR3 is given with its conserved first and last residue. D genes are given only for firm matches. Expanded clones get a size class; other rows say once, few or many, or leave the size out.

TRBV5-4,TRBD1,TRBJ2-7,NA,TGTGCCAGCAGCTTGGCCGGGACAGGGGGGGACGAGCAGTACTTC,CASSLAGTGGDEQYF
TRBV11-2,NA,TRBJ2-3,NA,TGTGCCAGCAGCCGCGGGACTTTAAACACAGATACGCAGTATTTT,CASSRGTLNTDTQYF
TRBV15,NA,TRBJ1-4,NA,TGTGCCACCAGCAGAGATGCGGGAAATGGTGAAAAACTGTTTTTT,CATSRDAGNGEKLFF
TRBV3-1/TRBV3-2,TRBD2,TRBJ2-2,NA,TGTGCCAGCAGAGGAAAAGCGGGAGCAAACCGGGACGGGGAGCTGTTTTTT,CASRGKAGANRDGELFF
TRBV5-5,TRBD1,TRBJ2-7,once,TGTGCCAGCAGCTTCTCGACAGGGTCCCCACACGAGCAGTACTTC,CASSFSTGSPHEQYF
TRBV12-3/TRBV12-4,TRBD1,TRBJ2-7,NA,TGTGCCAGCAGGCGACAGGGGTCCTACGAGCAGTACTTC,CASRRQGSYEQYF
TRBV24-1,TRBD1,TRBJ1-2,NA,TGTGCCACCAGTGGTTCCGGGACAGGGACCTTTACCTTC,CATSGSGTGTFTF
TRBV27,NA,TRBJ2-6,NA,TGTGCCAGCAGTTCGTACTTAGCGCATAGCTCTGGGGCCAACGTCCTGACTTTC,CASSSYLAHSSGANVLTF
TRBV5-4,NA,TRBJ2-2,NA,TGTGCCAGCAGCTTGATGGGACTGTCTAACACCGGGGAGCTGTTTTTT,CASSLMGLSNTGELFF
TRBV15,NA,TRBJ1-1,NA,TGTGCCACCAGCAGAGTTCTGGGAGAAACTGAAGCTTTCTTT,CATSRVLGETEAFF
TRBV5-1,TRBD1,TRBJ1-4,NA,TGCGCCAGCAGCAAGGGACAGGAAACTAATGAAAAACTGTTTTTT,CASSKGQETNEKLFF
TRBV3-1/TRBV3-2,NA,TRBJ2-2,NA,TGTGCCAGCAGCCAGGGCCCTCCGCGTGGCGTTGAGACCGGGGAGCTGTTTTTT,CASSQGPPRGVETGELFF
TRBV25-1,NA,TRBJ1-1,once,TGTGCCAGCAGTGCCCCAGCTCGGGGGGGCACTGAAGCTTTCTTT,CASSAPARGGTEAFF
TRBV19,TRBD2,TRBJ2-3,NA,TGTGCCAGTAGTTTGGGAAGCGGGACGGCAGATACGCAGTATTTT,CASSLGSGTADTQYF
TRBV11-2,TRBD1,TRBJ2-3,NA,TGTGCCAGCAGCATTTCCGGGACAGGAGGCACAGATACGCAGTATTTT,CASSISGTGGTDTQYF
TRBV30,NA,TRBJ2-5,NA,TGTGCCTGGAGTAAGACTGTCCAAGAGACCCAGTACTTC,CAWSKTVQETQYF
TRBV2,NA,TRBJ1-4,NA,TGTGCCAGCAGTGAATATCGAGCGAATGAAAAACTGTTTTTT,CASSEYRANEKLFF
TRBV10-3,NA,TRBJ2-7,NA,TGTGCCATCACAAAGGGGGACGAGCAGTACTTC,CAITKGDEQYF
TRBV7-8,NA,TRBJ2-7,NA,TGTGCCAGCAGCTTTGGGCCGGGACAAGAAAACTTC,CASSFGPGQENF
TRBV7-2,TRBD2,TRBJ2-5,NA,TGTGCCAGCAGCTTAGCAACTAGCGGGGGCCAAGAGACCCAGTACTTC,CASSLATSGGQETQYF
TRBV5-4,NA,TRBJ2-1,NA,TGTGCCAGCAGCATGGGGGGATTGACTACGGGGAATGAGCAGTTCTTC,CASSMGGLTTGNEQFF
TRBV7-6,NA,TRBJ2-3,NA,TGTGCCAGCAGCTTAAGGGGTTTCACAGATACGCAGTATTTT,CASSLRGFTDTQYF
TRBV7-8,TRBD1,TRBJ2-1,NA,TGTGCCAGCAGCCCACAGGGGGATGAGCAGTTCTTC,CASSPQGDEQFF
TRBV5-4,NA,TRBJ2-3,NA,TGTGCCAGCAGCCCAGGTGCCACAGGGAGACGCACAGATACGCAGTATTTT,CASSPGATGRRTDTQYF
TRBV30,NA,TRBJ1-2,NA,TGTGCCTGGACTCGGAACAGTAGGTATGGCTACACCTTC,CAWTRNSRYGYTF
TRBV5-1,NA,TRBJ1-4,NA,TGCGCCAGCAGCTTGGCCACAGGGATGGCTAATGAAAAACTGTTTTTT,CASSLATGMANEKLFF
TRBV2,NA,TRBJ1-3,NA,TGTGCCAGCAGTGACAGCTCTGGAAACACCATATATTTT,CASSDSSGNTIYF